Below, 10 T cell receptor beta chains from the same sample are listed, as sequenced in a study of CD8+ T cells in alopecia areata. Extracted RNA was reverse transcribed, and the resulting cDNA served as sequencing template. Some clones are missing from TCRdb's copy, which holds only in-frame ones; the method was immunoSEQ multiplex PCR. The sample has about 110,000 clones, roughly 64% seen once. Input material: CD8+ T cells sorted from blood. The receptors here all came from a human donor in good health.

This clone was seen a handful of times. The chain joins TRBV18 to TRBJ2-5, with 7 positions matching TRBD2. There are 14 residues in the CDR3. CDR1 and CDR2 (germline): KGHSH, LQKENI. Germline trimming cut 1 base from V and 5 bases from J; bases unmatched to any gene: 4. Here the CDR3 DNA reads TGTGCCAGCTCACCACGGACTAGTGAGGAGACCCAGTACTTC. This codes for CASSPRTSEETQYF.

The J gene is TRBJ1-1, the V gene TRBV12-5, with D unresolved. CDR3 length equals 12 residues. Germline V CDR1 and CDR2: LGHNT, FRNRAP. V shed 5 bases and J shed 4 bases, with 8 bases lying between them. The CDR3 sequence: CASGTDVTEAFF. Written as DNA, the CDR3 is TGTGCTAGTGGTACGGATGTCACTGAAGCTTTCTTT.

The gene calls are TRBV15 and TRBJ2-3; D unclear. Trimming removed 5 bases from V and 5 bases from J, with 11 bases in between. CDR1 and CDR2 (germline): LNHNV, YYDKDF (reference sequence). The CDR3 runs 13 residues. The CDR3 spells CATSSGSGDTQYF. CDR3 nucleotide sequence: TGTGCCACCAGCTCCGGGTCGGGAGATACGCAGTATTTT. Drawing the rest from reference TRBV15 and TRBJ2-3, the complete variable domain is DAMVIQNPRYQVTQFGKPVTLSCSQTLNHNVMYWYQQKSSQAPKLLFHYYDKDFNNEADTPDNFQSRRPNTSFCFLDIRSPGLGDTAMYLCATSSGSGDTQYFGPGTRLTVL.

J is TRBJ2-3 and V is TRBV7-2; 9 bases are shared with TRBD2. CDR3 length: 17 amino acids. The J segment lost 4 bases and the V segment lost 0 bases, leaving 8 bases of the junction unmatched. CDR1 is SGHTA and CDR2 is FQGNSA in the germline V gene. In DNA form, the CDR3 reads TGTGCCAGCAGCTTAGCCTGGCGGGGGGGCCCGGCAGATACGCAGTATTTT. It codes for CASSLAWRGGPADTQYF.

Only a few counts were recorded for this clone. The rearrangement uses TRBV5-1 and TRBJ2-4; D is unresolved. V was cut by 4 bases and J by 1 base, with 12 bases left in between. The CDR3 spans 15 residues. Germline V gene sequence: CDR1 SGHRS, CDR2 YFSETQ. Here the CDR3 reads CASSHAGFAKNIQYF. CDR3 nucleotide sequence: TGCGCCAGCAGCCATGCAGGCTTCGCCAAAAACATTCAGTACTTC.

The genes are TRBV28 and TRBJ2-3; D gene ambiguous. The CDR3 totals 15 residues. The germline V and J ends were trimmed by 6 bases and 4 bases, with 17 bases remaining between them. Germline-derived CDR1 and CDR2 are MDHEN and SYDVKM. CDR3 region: CASSNFRTGPDTQYF. CDR3 nucleotide sequence: TGTGCCAGCAGCAATTTTCGGACCGGACCAGATACGCAGTATTTT.

The chain joins TRBV19 to TRBJ1-1, with a tentative D call TRBD1 (5 bases). The CDR3 runs 16 residues. The V gene's germline CDR1 is LNHDA and CDR2 SQIVND (reference sequence). V lost 5 bases and J lost 3, with 19 bases in between. The CDR3 spells CASSPYYGRVDTEAFF. CDR3 coding DNA: TGTGCCAGTAGTCCTTACTACGGCAGGGTTGACACTGAAGCTTTCTTT.

The chain couples TRBV7-2 to TRBJ2-7, with D possibly being TRBD2 (6 bases). The CDR3 contains 12 residues. The ends were cut back, 0 bases at V and 6 bases at J, with 6 bases in the middle. CDR1 is SGHTA, CDR2 FQGNSA, per germline. Here the CDR3 reads CASSLAGGEQYF. CDR3 DNA: TGTGCCAGCAGCTTAGCCGGGGGCGAGCAGTACTTC.

This chain links TRBV13 with TRBJ2-1; D perhaps matches TRBD2 (6 bases). The CDR3 runs to 13 residues. Germline CDR1 PRHDT, CDR2 FYEKMQ (reference sequence). V was cut by 7 bases and J by 7 bases, with 14 bases left in between. The DNA for the CDR3 is TGTGCCAGCAATACCGGGACTCTGAATGAGCAGTTCTTC. It is translated as CASNTGTLNEQFF.

This clone came up a few times. CDR3 sequence (DNA): TGCAGCGTTTGGGGACAGGCTAACTATGGCTACACCTTC. It is translated as CSVWGQANYGYTF. This chain uses TRBV29-1 with TRBJ1-2, with TRBD1 matching over 8 bases. Germline V gene lookup returns CDR1 SQVTM and CDR2 ANQGSEA. Unmatched junction bases numbered 2, after V lost 5 bases and J lost 0 bases. The CDR3 runs 13 residues.